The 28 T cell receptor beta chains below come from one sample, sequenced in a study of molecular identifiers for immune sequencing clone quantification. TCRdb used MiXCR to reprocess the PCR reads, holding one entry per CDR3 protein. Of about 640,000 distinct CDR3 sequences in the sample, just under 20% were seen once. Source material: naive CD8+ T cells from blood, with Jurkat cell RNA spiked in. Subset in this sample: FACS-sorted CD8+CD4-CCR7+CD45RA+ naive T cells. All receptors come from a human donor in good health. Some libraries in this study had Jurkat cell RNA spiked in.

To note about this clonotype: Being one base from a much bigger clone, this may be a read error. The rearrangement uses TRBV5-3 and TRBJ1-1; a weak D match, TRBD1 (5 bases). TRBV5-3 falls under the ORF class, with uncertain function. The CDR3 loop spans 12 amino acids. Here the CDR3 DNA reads TGTGCCAGCAGCACTACAGGCACTGAAGCTTCCTTT. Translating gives CASSTTGTEASF.

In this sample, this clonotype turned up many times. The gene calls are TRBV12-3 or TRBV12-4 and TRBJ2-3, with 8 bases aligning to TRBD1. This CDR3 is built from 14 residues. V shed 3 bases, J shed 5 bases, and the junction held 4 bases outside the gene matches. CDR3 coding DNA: TGTGCCAGCAGTTTCGTGACAGGGGAAGATACGCAGTATTTT. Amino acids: CASSFVTGEDTQYF.

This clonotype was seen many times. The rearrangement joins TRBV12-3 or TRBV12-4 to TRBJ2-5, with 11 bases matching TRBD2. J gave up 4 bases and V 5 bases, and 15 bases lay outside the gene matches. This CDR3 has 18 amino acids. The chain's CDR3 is CASSPGTSGTSLVETQYF. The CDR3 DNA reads TGTGCCAGCAGTCCCGGGACTAGCGGCACTAGTTTAGTAGAGACCCAGTACTTC.

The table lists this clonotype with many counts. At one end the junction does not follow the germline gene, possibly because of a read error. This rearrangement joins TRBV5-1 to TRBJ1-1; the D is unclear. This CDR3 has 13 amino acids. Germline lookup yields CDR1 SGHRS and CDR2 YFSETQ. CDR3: CASSLQGTAEAFF. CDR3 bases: TGTGCCAGCAGCTTGCAAGGAACGGCTGAAGCTTTCTTT.

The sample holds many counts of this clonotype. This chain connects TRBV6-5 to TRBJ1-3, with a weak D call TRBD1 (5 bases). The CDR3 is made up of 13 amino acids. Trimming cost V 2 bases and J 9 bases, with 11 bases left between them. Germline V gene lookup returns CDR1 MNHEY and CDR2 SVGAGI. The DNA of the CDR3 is TGTGCCAGCAGTTACGGGACGGACTCCACCATATATTTT. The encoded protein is CASSYGTDSTIYF.

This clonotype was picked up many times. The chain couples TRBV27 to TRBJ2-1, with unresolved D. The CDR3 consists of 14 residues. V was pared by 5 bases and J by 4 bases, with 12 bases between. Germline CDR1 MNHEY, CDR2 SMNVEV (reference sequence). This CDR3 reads CASSPGTPYNEQFF. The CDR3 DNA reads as TGTGCCAGCAGTCCCGGTACCCCTTACAATGAGCAGTTCTTC.

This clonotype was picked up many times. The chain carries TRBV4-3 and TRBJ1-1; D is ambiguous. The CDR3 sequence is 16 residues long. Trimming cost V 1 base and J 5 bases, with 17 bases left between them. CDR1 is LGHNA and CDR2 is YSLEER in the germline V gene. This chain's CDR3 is CASSQVGKARWTEAFF. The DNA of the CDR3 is TGCGCCAGCAGCCAAGTAGGGAAAGCACGATGGACTGAAGCTTTCTTT.

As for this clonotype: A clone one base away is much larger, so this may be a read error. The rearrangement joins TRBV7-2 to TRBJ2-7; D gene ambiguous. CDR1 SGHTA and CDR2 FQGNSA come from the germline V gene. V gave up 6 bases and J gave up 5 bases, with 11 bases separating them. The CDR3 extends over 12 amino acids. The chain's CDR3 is CASSPIENEQYF. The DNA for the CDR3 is TGTGCCAGCAGTCCTATCGAGAACGAGCAGTACTTC. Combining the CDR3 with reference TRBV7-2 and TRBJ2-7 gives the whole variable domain GAGVSQSPSNKVTEKGKDVELRCDPISGHTALYWYRQSLGQGLEFLIYFQGNSAPDKSGLPSDRFSAERTGGSVSTLTIQRTQQEDSAVYLCASSPIENEQYFGPGTRLTVT.

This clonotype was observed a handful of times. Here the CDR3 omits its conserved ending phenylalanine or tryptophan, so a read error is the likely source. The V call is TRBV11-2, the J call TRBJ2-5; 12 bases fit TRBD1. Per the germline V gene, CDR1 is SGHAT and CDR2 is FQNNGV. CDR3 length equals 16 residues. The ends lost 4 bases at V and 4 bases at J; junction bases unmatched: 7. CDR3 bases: TGTGCCAGCAGCTACGGGACAGGGGGCGTTCGAGAGACCCAGTACCTC. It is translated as CASSYGTGGVRETQYL.

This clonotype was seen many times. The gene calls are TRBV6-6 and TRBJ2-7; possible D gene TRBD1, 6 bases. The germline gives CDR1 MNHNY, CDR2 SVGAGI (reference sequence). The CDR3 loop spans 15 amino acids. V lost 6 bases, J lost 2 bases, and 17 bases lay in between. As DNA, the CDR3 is TGTGCCAGCAGATTAGGACAGCTGTATCCCTACGAGCAGTACTTC. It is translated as CASRLGQLYPYEQYF.

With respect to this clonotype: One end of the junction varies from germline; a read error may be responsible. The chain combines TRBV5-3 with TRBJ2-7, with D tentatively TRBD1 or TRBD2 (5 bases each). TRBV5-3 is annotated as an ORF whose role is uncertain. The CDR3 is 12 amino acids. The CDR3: CASSSQGDEPYF. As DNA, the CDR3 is TGTGCCAGCAGCTCCCAGGGAGACGAGCCGTACTTC.

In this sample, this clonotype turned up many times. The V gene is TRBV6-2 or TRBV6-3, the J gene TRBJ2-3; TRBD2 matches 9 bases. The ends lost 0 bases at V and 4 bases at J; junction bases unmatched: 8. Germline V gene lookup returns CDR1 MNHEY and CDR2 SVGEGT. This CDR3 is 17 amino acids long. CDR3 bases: TGTGCCAGCAGTTACTCGCCGGCTAGCGGGGACGCAGATACGCAGTATTTT. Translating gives CASSYSPASGDADTQYF.

CDR3 residues: CASSSGWDNQPQHF. The CDR3 coding sequence is TGTGCCAGCAGTTCAGGGTGGGATAATCAGCCCCAGCATTTT. The chain recombines TRBV6-5 with TRBJ1-5; possibly TRBD1 for D (5 bases). From germline, CDR1 is MNHEY and CDR2 SVGAGI. The CDR3 contains 14 residues. With 4 bases removed from V and 4 bases from J, the gap between germline ends came to 11 bases.

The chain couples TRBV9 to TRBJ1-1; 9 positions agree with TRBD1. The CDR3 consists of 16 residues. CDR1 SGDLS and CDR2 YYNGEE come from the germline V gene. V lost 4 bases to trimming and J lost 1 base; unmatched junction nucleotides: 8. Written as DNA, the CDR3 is TGTGCCAGCAGCCCCTACGGGACAGGGACGAACACTGAAGCTTTCTTT. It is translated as CASSPYGTGTNTEAFF.

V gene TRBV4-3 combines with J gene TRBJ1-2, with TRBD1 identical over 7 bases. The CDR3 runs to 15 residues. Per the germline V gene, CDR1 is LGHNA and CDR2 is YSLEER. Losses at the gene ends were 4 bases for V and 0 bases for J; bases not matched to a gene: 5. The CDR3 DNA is TGCGCCAGCAGCCCTGACAGGGCTACTAACTATGGCTACACCTTC. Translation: CASSPDRATNYGYTF.

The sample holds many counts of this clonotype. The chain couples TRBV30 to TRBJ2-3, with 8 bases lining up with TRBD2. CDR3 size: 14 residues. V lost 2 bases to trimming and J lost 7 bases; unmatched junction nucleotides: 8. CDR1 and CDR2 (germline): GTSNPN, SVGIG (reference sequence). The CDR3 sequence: CAWSKASGRNTQYF. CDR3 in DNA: TGTGCCTGGAGTAAGGCTAGCGGGCGCAATACGCAGTATTTT.

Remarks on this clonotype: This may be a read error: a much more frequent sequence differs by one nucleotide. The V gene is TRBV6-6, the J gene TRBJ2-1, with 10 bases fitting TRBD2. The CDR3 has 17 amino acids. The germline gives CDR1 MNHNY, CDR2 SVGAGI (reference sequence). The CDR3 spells CVSSQSSGGLSYNEQFF. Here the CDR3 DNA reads TGTGTCAGCAGCCAGAGTAGCGGGGGGCTTTCCTACAATGAGCAGTTCTTC.

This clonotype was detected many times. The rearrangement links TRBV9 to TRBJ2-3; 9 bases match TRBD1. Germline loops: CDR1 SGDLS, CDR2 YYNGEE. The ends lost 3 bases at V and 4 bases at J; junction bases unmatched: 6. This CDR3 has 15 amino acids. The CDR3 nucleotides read TGTGCCAGCAGCGAACAGGGGGCGTACTCAGATACGCAGTATTTT. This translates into CASSEQGAYSDTQYF.

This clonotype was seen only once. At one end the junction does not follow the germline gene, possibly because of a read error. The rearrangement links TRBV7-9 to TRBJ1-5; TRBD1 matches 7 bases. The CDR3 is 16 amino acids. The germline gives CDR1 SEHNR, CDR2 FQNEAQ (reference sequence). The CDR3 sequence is CASSLAWGQYNQPRHF. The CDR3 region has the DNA TGTGCCAGCAGCTTAGCGTGGGGACAGTACAATCAGCCCCGGCATTTT.

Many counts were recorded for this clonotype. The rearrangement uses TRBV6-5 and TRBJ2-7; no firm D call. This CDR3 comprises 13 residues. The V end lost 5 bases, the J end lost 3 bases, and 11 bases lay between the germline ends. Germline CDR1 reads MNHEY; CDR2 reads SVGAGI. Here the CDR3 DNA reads TGTGCCAGCAGTGACGGGCTGAGCTACGAGCAGTACTTC. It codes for CASSDGLSYEQYF.

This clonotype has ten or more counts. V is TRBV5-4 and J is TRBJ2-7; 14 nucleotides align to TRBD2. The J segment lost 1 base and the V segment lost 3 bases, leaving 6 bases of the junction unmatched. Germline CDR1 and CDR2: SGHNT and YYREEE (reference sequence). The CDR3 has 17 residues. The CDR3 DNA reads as TGTGCCAGCAGCTGGGGACTAGCGGGAGCGCAGTCCTACGAGCAGTACTTC. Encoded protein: CASSWGLAGAQSYEQYF.

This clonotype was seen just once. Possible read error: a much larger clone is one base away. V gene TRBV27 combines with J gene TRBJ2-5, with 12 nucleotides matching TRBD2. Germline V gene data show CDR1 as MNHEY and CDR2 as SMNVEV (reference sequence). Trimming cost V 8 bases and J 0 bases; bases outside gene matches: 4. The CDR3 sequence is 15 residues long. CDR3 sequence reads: CASGGLAGYQETQYF. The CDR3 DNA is TGTGCCAGCGGAGGACTAGCGGGATACCAAGAGACCCAGTACTTC.

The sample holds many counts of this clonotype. The CDR3 coding sequence is TGTGCCAGCAGCTGGACAGGGGTTAATCAGCCCCAGCATTTT. Translated, it gives CASSWTGVNQPQHF. This chain connects TRBV5-8 to TRBJ1-5, with 9 nucleotides matching TRBD1. Trimming took 3 bases from V and 4 from J; bases not matched to a gene: 2. CDR1 is SGHTS and CDR2 is YDEGEE in the germline V gene. The length of the CDR3 is 14 residues.

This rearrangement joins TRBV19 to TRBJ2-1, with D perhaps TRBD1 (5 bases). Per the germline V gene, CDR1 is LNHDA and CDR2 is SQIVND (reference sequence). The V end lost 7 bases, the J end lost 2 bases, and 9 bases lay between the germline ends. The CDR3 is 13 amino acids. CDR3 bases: TGTGCCAGTACCCAGACAGCCTACAATGAGCAGTTCTTC. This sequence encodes CASTQTAYNEQFF. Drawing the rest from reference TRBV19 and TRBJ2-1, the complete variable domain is DGGITQSPKYLFRKEGQNVTLSCEQNLNHDAMYWYRQDPGQGLRLIYYSQIVNDFQKGDIAEGYSVSREKKESFPLTVTSAQKNPTAFYLCASTQTAYNEQFFGPGTRLTVL.

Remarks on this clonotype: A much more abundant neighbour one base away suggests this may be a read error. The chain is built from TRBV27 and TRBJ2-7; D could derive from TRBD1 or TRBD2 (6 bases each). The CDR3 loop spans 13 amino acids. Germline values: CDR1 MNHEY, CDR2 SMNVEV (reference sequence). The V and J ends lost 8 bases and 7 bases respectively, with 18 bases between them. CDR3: CASGWGAGREQYF. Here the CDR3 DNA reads TGTGCCAGCGGTTGGGGGGCAGGGCGGGAGCAGTACTTC.

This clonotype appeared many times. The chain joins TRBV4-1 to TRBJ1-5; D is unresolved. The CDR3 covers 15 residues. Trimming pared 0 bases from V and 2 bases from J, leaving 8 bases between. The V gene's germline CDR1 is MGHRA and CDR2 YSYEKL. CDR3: CASSQEGSGNQPQHF. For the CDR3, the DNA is TGCGCCAGCAGCCAAGAGGGCAGTGGCAATCAGCCCCAGCATTTT.

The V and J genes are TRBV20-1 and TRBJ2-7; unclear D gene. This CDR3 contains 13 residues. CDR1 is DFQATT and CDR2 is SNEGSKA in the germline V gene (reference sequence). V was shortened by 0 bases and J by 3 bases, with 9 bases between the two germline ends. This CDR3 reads CSARDRGRYEQYF. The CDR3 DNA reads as TGCAGTGCTAGAGATCGAGGCCGCTACGAGCAGTACTTC.

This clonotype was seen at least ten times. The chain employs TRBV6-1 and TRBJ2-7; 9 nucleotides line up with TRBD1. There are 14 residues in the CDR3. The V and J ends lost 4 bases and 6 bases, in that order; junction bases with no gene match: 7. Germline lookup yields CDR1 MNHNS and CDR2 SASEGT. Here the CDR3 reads CASSGTGTGFEQYF. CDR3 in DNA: TGTGCCAGCAGTGGCACCGGGACAGGGTTCGAGCAGTACTTC.